The 7 T cell receptor beta chains below all came from one sample that was sequenced in a study of T cells in narcolepsy. Repertoires were generated with immunoSEQ multiplex PCR, while TCRdb's copy carries only in-frame clones and drops some. Among around 30,000 clones, 81% were seen once, and the ten largest hold about 2.5%. Sequencing was performed on memory (CD45RA-) CD4+ T cells from blood. The receptors shown here come from a human donor in good health.

The J gene is TRBJ2-3, the V gene TRBV6-6, with 7 bases that match TRBD2. Trimming cost V 6 bases and J 10 bases; bases outside gene matches: 13. Germline V gene lookup returns CDR1 MNHNY and CDR2 SVGAGI (reference sequence). The CDR3 is 14 residues long. The CDR3 spells CASRVLAAPESQYF. Here the CDR3 DNA reads TGTGCCAGCAGAGTTCTAGCGGCCCCCGAGTCGCAGTATTTT.

V gene TRBV11-3 combines with J gene TRBJ1-4; TRBD1 agrees at 7 bases. Trimming at V came to 5 bases and at J to 1 base, leaving 1 base not matched to a gene. CDR3 length: 14 amino acids. Germline V gives CDR1 SGHNT, CDR2 YENEEA. The CDR3 spells CASSPGGTNEKLFF. CDR3 in DNA: TGTGCCAGCAGCCCAGGGGGAACTAATGAAAAACTGTTTTTT.

The CDR3 sequence: CASSPTAGVGNTIYF. The DNA for the CDR3 is TGCGCCAGCAGCCCTACTGCGGGAGTTGGAAACACCATATATTTT. The chain combines TRBV5-1 with TRBJ1-3; D not resolved. This CDR3 is 15 amino acids long. Germline V CDR1 and CDR2: SGHRS, YFSETQ. V was cut by 4 bases and J by 3 bases, with 14 bases left in between.

For the CDR3, the DNA is TGTGCCTGGGAGGGACAGGGTCTCTACGAGCAGTACTTC. It is translated as CAWEGQGLYEQYF. This chain joins TRBV30 and TRBJ2-7, with 9 bases fitting TRBD1. The CDR3 length is 13 residues. From germline, CDR1 is GTSNPN and CDR2 SVGIG (reference sequence). V shed 5 bases, J shed 3 bases, and the junction held 5 bases outside the gene matches.

V and J are TRBV7-2 and TRBJ1-1, with 8 positions matching TRBD1. From germline, CDR1 is SGHTA and CDR2 FQGNSA. Trimming at V came to 5 bases and at J to 0 bases, leaving 11 bases not matched to a gene. CDR3 size: 17 residues. CDR3 amino acids: CASSPRDRRTMNTEAFF. For the CDR3, the DNA is TGTGCCAGCAGCCCTCGGGACAGGAGAACCATGAACACTGAAGCTTTCTTT.

V gene TRBV25-1 combines with J gene TRBJ2-7; TRBD1 agrees at 7 bases. The J segment lost 3 bases and the V segment lost 10 bases, leaving 9 bases of the junction unmatched. This CDR3 has 13 residues. Germline lookup yields CDR1 MGHDK and CDR2 SYGVNS. CDR3 loop: CATETGMNYEQYF. The CDR3 DNA is TGTGCCACTGAGACAGGGATGAACTACGAGCAGTACTTC.

The chain's CDR3 is CASSLDTGGTGELFF. DNA of the CDR3: TGTGCCAGCAGCTTAGATACAGGGGGCACCGGGGAGCTGTTTTTT. The rearrangement uses TRBV11-3 and TRBJ2-2; 8 bases map to TRBD1. Unmatched junction bases numbered 1, after V lost 0 bases and J lost 4 bases. Germline V CDR1 and CDR2: SGHNT, YENEEA. CDR3 length: 15 residues. The full variable domain, its missing parts supplied by reference TRBV11-3 and TRBJ2-2, is EAGVVQSPRYKIIEKKQPVAFWCNPISGHNTLYWYLQNLGQGPELLIRYENEEAVDDSQLPKDRFSAERLKGVDSTLKIQPAELGDSAVYLCASSLDTGGTGELFFGEGSRLTVL.